The 5 T cell receptor beta chains below all came from one sample that was sequenced in a study of blood T cell repertoires in COVID-19 (dated by TCRdb to the early 2020s). Library prep was done by the immunoSEQ multiplex PCR assay. The source is immuneACCESS, and TCRdb retained only in-frame sequences with V and J called. Part of the clones is not carried over; for the studies checked, unresolved V genes explain less than half of this, and the remainder is unexplained. A total of roughly 59,000 clones appear in this sample, roughly 71% of them only once. Approximately 6.4% of the sample is held by the ten biggest clonotypes. Material: peripheral blood. The receptors here all came from a woman in her fifties or sixties with active or convalescent COVID-19.

The rearrangement uses TRBV9 and TRBJ1-2; D gene unclear. Germline lookup yields CDR1 SGDLS and CDR2 YYNGEE. Trimming took off 0 bases at V and 3 bases at J, with 12 bases between the two ends. The CDR3 runs 15 residues. CDR3 bases: TGTGCCAGCAGCGTAGGGGCGGGTGCGGACTATGGCTACACCTTC. The encoded protein is CASSVGAGADYGYTF.

This clone was observed a handful of times. The chain uses TRBV6-4 and TRBJ2-1; D possibly corresponds to TRBD2 (5 bases). Germline assignment: CDR1 MRHNA and CDR2 SNTAGT. CDR3 size: 14 residues. With 2 bases removed from V and 0 bases from J, the gap between germline ends came to 5 bases. The CDR3 reads CASSDGSSYNEQFF. The CDR3 DNA is TGTGCCAGCAGTGACGGGAGCTCCTACAATGAGCAGTTCTTC.

This chain joins TRBV27 and TRBJ2-3; 7 bases map to TRBD1. The germline V gene has CDR1 MNHEY and CDR2 SMNVEV (reference sequence). The junction had 6 bases not matched to a gene; V was cut back by 5 bases and J by 4 bases. The CDR3 is 14 residues long. The CDR3 reads CASSPTTGPDTQYF. The CDR3, as DNA: TGTGCCAGCAGTCCGACGACAGGGCCAGATACGCAGTATTTT.

The chain joins TRBV6-5 to TRBJ1-1, with D unresolved. Germline V gene data show CDR1 as MNHEY and CDR2 as SVGAGI. V was trimmed by 10 bases and J by 4 bases, leaving 16 bases between them. CDR3 length: 13 residues. CDR3 region: CATDGLGGTEAFF. CDR3 nucleotides: TGTGCCACCGACGGTCTGGGAGGCACTGAAGCTTTCTTT.

The chain joins TRBV7-2 to TRBJ1-2; D remains ambiguous. CDR3 size: 16 residues. The germline gives CDR1 SGHTA, CDR2 FQGNSA. V lost 1 base, J lost 0 bases, and 12 bases lay in between. This chain's CDR3 is CASSLVWSLSNYGYTF. The CDR3 region has the DNA TGTGCCAGCAGCTTAGTTTGGAGCCTTTCTAACTATGGCTACACCTTC.